A single sample gave rise to the 24 T cell receptor beta chains below, sequenced in a study of T-cell memory formation after mild COVID-19. TCRdb analysed the 5' RACE reads with MiXCR anew, one entry per CDR3 protein. The sample carries fewer than 450,000 distinct CDR3 sequences, 20% to 25% recorded once. Sequenced: PBMCs or a T cell subset sorted from them (not recorded which). These receptors were taken from an adult woman who had mild COVID-19 (a few samples of this study predate the infection). Cell type and time point are not known.

This clonotype was seen a few times. The V and J genes are TRBV6-5 and TRBJ1-5, with a possible D match to TRBD1 (5 bases). The V end was cut by 8 bases, the J end by 5 bases, with 13 bases between. The length of the CDR3 is 13 residues. Germline V CDR1 and CDR2: MNHEY, SVGAGI. The CDR3 coding sequence is TGTGCCAGCGGGACGGACCGTGATCAGCCCCAGCATTTT. It translates to CASGTDRDQPQHF.

The chain joins TRBV29-1 to TRBJ2-5; 11 nucleotides match TRBD2. Germline V CDR1 and CDR2: SQVTM, ANQGSEA. The V gene end was trimmed by 6 bases and the J gene end by 2 bases; junction bases not matched to a gene: 2. The CDR3 has 13 amino acids. CDR3 in DNA: TGCAGCGTAGGGACTAGCGGACAAGAGACCCAGTACTTC. Its translation is CSVGTSGQETQYF. Using reference TRBV29-1 and TRBJ2-5 for the parts outside the CDR3, the full variable domain is SAVISQKPSRDICQRGTSLTIQCQVDSQVTMMFWYRQQPGQSLTLIATANQGSEATYESGFVIDKFPISRPNLTFSTLTVSNMSPEDSSIYLCSVGTSGQETQYFGPGTRLLVL.

The table lists this clonotype with a few counts. This chain joins TRBV7-9 and TRBJ2-7, with no clear D. The CDR3 totals 13 residues. V was clipped by 1 base and J by 6 bases, with 10 bases between them. Looked up from germline, CDR1 is SEHNR and CDR2 is FQNEAQ (reference sequence). The CDR3 nucleotides read TGTGCCAGCAGCTTAGGAGGTTTCGGCGAGCAGTACTTC. It is translated as CASSLGGFGEQYF.

This chain uses TRBV7-6 with TRBJ2-7; TRBD1 agrees at 8 bases. This CDR3 contains 14 residues. V lost 4 bases, J lost 2 bases, and 4 bases stayed unmatched. Germline CDR1 reads SGHVS; CDR2 reads FNYEAQ. The CDR3, as DNA: TGTGCCAGCAGCTCAGACAGGGGCGCCTACGAGCAGTACTTC. Encoded protein: CASSSDRGAYEQYF.

V is TRBV6-1 and J is TRBJ2-1, with a tentative D call TRBD1 (6 bases). The CDR3 is made up of 12 amino acids. CDR1 MNHNS and CDR2 SASEGT come from the germline V gene. The ends were cut back, 2 bases at V and 9 bases at J, with 8 bases in the middle. CDR3 nucleotides: TGTGCCAGCAGTGAAATAGGGGGTGAGCAGTTCTTC. Amino acids: CASSEIGGEQFF.

This chain links TRBV7-9 with TRBJ1-6; possibly TRBD1 for D (5 bases). V shed 6 bases and J shed 10 bases, with 16 bases lying between them. The CDR3 contains 14 residues. Germline CDR1 and CDR2: SEHNR and FQNEAQ (reference sequence). The CDR3 nucleotides are TGTGCCAGCAGTCCTAGACAGAGGAGCTCACCCCTCCACTTT. It is translated as CASSPRQRSSPLHF.

The rearrangement uses TRBV3-1 and TRBJ2-5; 11 bases line up with TRBD2. CDR1 and CDR2 from the germline V gene are LGHDT and YNNKEL (reference sequence). J lost 2 bases, V lost 0 bases, and 2 bases had no gene match. CDR3 length: 16 residues. The DNA of the CDR3 is TGTGCCAGCAGCCAAGACCCTAGCGGGGGGCAAGAGACCCAGTACTTC. Translating it yields CASSQDPSGGQETQYF.

The rearrangement links TRBV6-4 to TRBJ2-1; perhaps TRBD1 as D (6 bases). V lost 6 bases, J lost 6 bases, and 12 bases lay in between. This CDR3 spans 13 amino acids. Per germline, CDR1 MRHNA and CDR2 SNTAGT. The CDR3 sequence is CASRALGGNEQFF. The CDR3 coding sequence is TGTGCCAGCAGAGCCCTAGGGGGCAATGAGCAGTTCTTC.

This clonotype was counted between two and nine times. The chain links TRBV11-3 to TRBJ2-7; D uncertain. Germline V gene sequence: CDR1 SGHNT, CDR2 YENEEA. The CDR3 is made up of 13 amino acids. Trimming cost V 3 bases and J 1 base, with 7 bases left between them. CDR3 DNA sequence: TGTGCCAGCAGCTTCCATTATTCCTACGAGCAGTACTTC. This gives the protein CASSFHYSYEQYF.

This clonotype was seen only a few times. In DNA form, the CDR3 reads TGTGCCAGCAGTTACTCGAAGGGGGAGCAGTACTTC. It encodes CASSYSKGEQYF. The V gene is TRBV6-5, the J gene TRBJ2-7; tentative D call: TRBD1 (5 bases). The V gene lost 0 bases and the J gene lost 7 bases, with 7 bases spanning the gap. Germline loops: CDR1 MNHEY, CDR2 SVGAGI. This CDR3 contains 12 residues.

This clonotype was detected a few times. The CDR3 sequence: CASSLALWGHHEQYF. CDR3 coding DNA: TGTGCCAGCAGCTTAGCGCTGTGGGGGCACCACGAGCAGTACTTC. This rearrangement joins TRBV7-9 to TRBJ2-7, with D possibly matching TRBD1 (6 bases). The CDR3 totals 15 residues. V lost 0 bases and J 5 bases, leaving 14 bases between the germline ends. Germline V CDR1 and CDR2: SEHNR, FQNEAQ (reference sequence). Drawing the rest from reference TRBV7-9 and TRBJ2-7, the complete variable domain is DTGVSQNPRHKITKRGQNVTFRCDPISEHNRLYWYRQTLGQGPEFLTYFQNEAQLEKSRLLSDRFSAERPKGSFSTLEIQRTEQGDSAMYLCASSLALWGHHEQYFGPGTRLTVT.

In its sample, this clonotype was seen a few times. This sequence joins TRBV5-5 and TRBJ2-7; D unclear. Per germline, CDR1 SGHKS and CDR2 YYEKEE (reference sequence). This CDR3 region has 14 residues. V lost 1 base, J lost 0 bases, and 8 bases lay in between. The DNA of the CDR3 is TGTGCCAGCAGCTTGTCTTGGACCTCCTACGAGCAGTACTTC. This sequence encodes CASSLSWTSYEQYF.

This sequence joins TRBV2 and TRBJ1-4; the match to TRBD1 covers 7 bases. This CDR3 contains 15 residues. Germline V lookup: CDR1 SNHLY, CDR2 FYNNEI. Germline trimming cut 6 bases from V and 7 bases from J; bases unmatched to any gene: 11. CDR3 sequence reads: CASRPGEGAIEKLFF. The CDR3 bases are TGTGCCAGCAGACCCGGAGAGGGGGCGATTGAAAAACTGTTTTTT.

This clonotype was detected ten times or more. A read error may produce the germline difference seen at one junction end. The chain uses TRBV7-7 and TRBJ2-2, with TRBD2 matching 10 bases. The CDR3 extends over 14 amino acids. Germline CDR1 reads SSHAT; CDR2 reads FNYEAQ (reference sequence). The chain's CDR3 is CASRTSGNTGELFF. The CDR3 DNA reads as TGTGCTAGCAGGACTAGCGGGAACACCGGGGAGCTGTTTTTT.

The chain employs TRBV7-2 and TRBJ2-3, with TRBD2 matching over 7 bases. The J segment lost 9 bases and the V segment lost 0 bases, leaving 6 bases of the junction unmatched. The CDR3 runs 14 residues. Germline V gene sequence: CDR1 SGHTA, CDR2 FQGNSA. For the CDR3, the DNA is TGTGCCAGCAGCTTAGCTGGCGGGGGAGGAACGCAGTATTTT. Translated: CASSLAGGGGTQYF.

The V gene is TRBV5-1, the J gene TRBJ1-1; D uncertain. The CDR3 is 15 residues long. The V and J ends lost 3 bases and 4 bases respectively, with 16 bases between them. Germline V gene lookup returns CDR1 SGHRS and CDR2 YFSETQ. CDR3 sequence reads: CASSSQSGEGTEAFF. The CDR3 nucleotides read TGCGCCAGCAGCTCCCAATCCGGGGAGGGCACTGAAGCTTTCTTT. Complete variable domain (other parts from reference TRBV5-1 and TRBJ1-1): KAGVTQTPRYLIKTRGQQVTLSCSPISGHRSVSWYQQTPGQGLQFLFEYFSETQRNKGNFPGRFSGRQFSNSRSEMNVSTLELGDSALYLCASSSQSGEGTEAFFGQGTRLTVV.

In this sample, this clonotype turned up a few times. The J gene is TRBJ1-4, the V gene TRBV20-1; TRBD1 agrees at 7 bases. This CDR3 spans 14 amino acids. J gave up 6 bases and V 6 bases, and 10 bases lay outside the gene matches. The V gene's germline CDR1 is DFQATT and CDR2 SNEGSKA (reference sequence). The CDR3: CSAIYRGGDEKLFF. The CDR3 nucleotides read TGCAGTGCCATCTACAGGGGAGGAGATGAAAAACTGTTTTTT.

This clonotype has a single count. J is TRBJ2-3 and V is TRBV19; 9 bases align to TRBD1. The CDR3 runs 15 residues. Per germline, CDR1 LNHDA and CDR2 SQIVND (reference sequence). J was trimmed by 6 bases and V by 5 bases; bases with no gene match: 9. The CDR3 nucleotides read TGTGCCAGTAGTTCCGGGACAGGGTCCCCGGATACGCAGTATTTT. Translated, it gives CASSSGTGSPDTQYF.

This clonotype was picked up many times. The V call is TRBV12-3 or TRBV12-4, the J call TRBJ2-1, with 10 bases identical to TRBD1. The CDR3 runs 15 residues. V lost 5 bases to trimming and J lost 7 bases; unmatched junction nucleotides: 8. DNA for the CDR3: TGTGCCAGCAGTGTCCGGGACAGGGGAGGGAATGAGCAGTTCTTC. This gives the protein CASSVRDRGGNEQFF.

The sample holds many counts of this clonotype. This rearrangement joins TRBV12-3 or TRBV12-4 to TRBJ2-1; D is possibly TRBD1 or TRBD2 (5 bases each). Between the trimmed V and J ends, which lost 3 bases and 4 bases, there was a span of 13 bases. The CDR3 spans 15 residues. The DNA of the CDR3 is TGTGCCAGCAGTTTTAACGGGGCCGGATACAATGAGCAGTTCTTC. This translates into CASSFNGAGYNEQFF.

The table lists this clonotype with a few counts. The chain carries TRBV18 and TRBJ2-1; TRBD1 agrees at 8 bases. The CDR3 totals 16 residues. CDR1 and CDR2 (germline): KGHSH, LQKENI. With 2 bases clipped from V and 1 base from J, the junction kept 4 bases outside the gene matches. CDR3 DNA sequence: TGTGCCAGCTCACCAGGGACAGGCATGTCCTACAATGAGCAGTTCTTC. Translating it yields CASSPGTGMSYNEQFF.

This clonotype was seen only a few times. The CDR3 spells CSVELGLAGGETQYF. In DNA form, the CDR3 reads TGCAGCGTTGAATTGGGACTAGCGGGAGGAGAGACCCAGTACTTC. J is TRBJ2-5 and V is TRBV29-1, with 15 bases fitting TRBD2. V was clipped by 2 bases and J by 4 bases; unmatched bases: 2. Germline CDR1 is SQVTM and CDR2 is ANQGSEA. The CDR3 covers 15 residues.

This sequence joins TRBV24-1 and TRBJ2-7, with TRBD2 as a possible D gene (6 bases). Germline CDR1 reads KGHDR; CDR2 reads SFDVKD. CDR3 length equals 14 residues. V was cut by 3 bases and J by 4 bases, with 12 bases left in between. The CDR3 region is CATSDPWRGYEQYF. The CDR3 bases are TGTGCCACCAGTGATCCCTGGAGGGGTTACGAGCAGTACTTC.

This clonotype showed up just a few times. The chain recombines TRBV7-9 with TRBJ1-3, with D unclear. CDR1 and CDR2 from the germline V gene are SEHNR and FQNEAQ (reference sequence). This CDR3 has 13 residues. V was clipped by 4 bases and J by 3 bases, with 7 bases between them. The DNA of the CDR3 is TGTGCCAGCAGCTCGGGGTATGGAAACACCATATATTTT. Its translation is CASSSGYGNTIYF.